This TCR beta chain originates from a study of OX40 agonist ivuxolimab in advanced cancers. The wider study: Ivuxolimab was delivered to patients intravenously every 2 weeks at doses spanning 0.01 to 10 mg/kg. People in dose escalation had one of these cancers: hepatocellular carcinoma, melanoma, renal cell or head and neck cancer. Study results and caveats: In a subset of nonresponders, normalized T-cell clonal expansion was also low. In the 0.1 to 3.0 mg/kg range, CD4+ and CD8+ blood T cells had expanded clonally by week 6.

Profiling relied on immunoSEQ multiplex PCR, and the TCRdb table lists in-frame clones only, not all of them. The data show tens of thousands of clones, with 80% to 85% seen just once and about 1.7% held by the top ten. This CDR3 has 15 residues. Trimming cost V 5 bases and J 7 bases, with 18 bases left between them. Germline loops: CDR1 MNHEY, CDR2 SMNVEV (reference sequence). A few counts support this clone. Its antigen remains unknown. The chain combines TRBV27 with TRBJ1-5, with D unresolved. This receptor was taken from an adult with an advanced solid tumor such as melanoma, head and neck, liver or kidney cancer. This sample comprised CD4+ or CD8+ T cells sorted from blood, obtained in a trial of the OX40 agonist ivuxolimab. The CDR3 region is CASSPLADSRQPQHF. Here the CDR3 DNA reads TGTGCCAGCAGTCCCTTGGCAGACTCGCGACAGCCCCAGCATTTT.